These T cell receptor beta chains were read from a single sample in a study of CD8+CD57+ T cells in acquired aplastic anemia. TCRdb called the reads again in MiXCR, with one record for every CDR3 protein. The sample lists about 160,000 distinct CDR3 sequences, under 55% seen once, with approximately 2.8% in the top ten. The sample consisted of sorted CD4+, CD8+, or CD8+CD57+ T cells (not recorded which) from PBMCs. The receptors here all came from a human donor with aplastic anemia. CDR3s include the opening cysteine and the closing phenylalanine or tryptophan. Fields, in order: D gene, clone size, V gene, J gene, CDR3 protein, CDR3 DNA. D genes are given only for firm matches. Only some rows state a clone size, as once, few, many or a class for expanded clones.

-	once	TRBV7-9	TRBJ2-2	CASSLVYTGELFF	TGTGCCAGCAGCTTAGTTTACACCGGGGAGCTGTTTTTT
TRBD1	-	TRBV2	TRBJ1-1	CASSDRDRVRAFF	TGTGCCAGCAGTGATAGGGACAGGGTTAGAGCTTTCTTT
-	few	TRBV25-1	TRBJ2-7	CASTHRASYEQYF	TGTGCCAGCACCCACCGCGCATCCTACGAGCAGTACTTC
TRBD1	-	TRBV29-1	TRBJ1-1	CSDGTGGTEAFF	TGCAGCGACGGGACAGGGGGAACTGAAGCTTTCTTT
-	many	TRBV7-3	TRBJ1-1	CASSLKGGTEAFF	TGTGCCAGCAGCTTAAAAGGCGGGACTGAAGCTTTCTTT
-	many	TRBV25-1	TRBJ2-3	CASSESGRGTDTQYF	TGTGCCAGCAGTGAATCGGGCAGGGGAACAGATACGCAGTATTTT
-	many	TRBV6-1	TRBJ1-2	CASTADYGYTF	TGTGCCAGCACAGCGGACTATGGCTACACCTTC
-	-	TRBV29-1	TRBJ1-1	CSVEGRGGAFF	TGCAGCGTTGAAGGAAGGGGAGGCGCTTTCTTT
TRBD1	-	TRBV2	TRBJ1-6	CASSGPGGNSPLHF	TGTGCCAGCAGTGGTCCAGGGGGAAATTCACCCCTCCACTTT
-	-	TRBV2	TRBJ2-2	CATWTVPGNENTGELFF	TGTGCCACCTGGACAGTGCCCGGTAACGAGAACACCGGGGAGCTGTTTTTT
TRBD1	-	TRBV11-1	TRBJ2-7	CASSVPTGPYEQYF	TGTGCCAGCAGCGTCCCGACAGGGCCCTACGAGCAGTACTTC
-	many	TRBV19	TRBJ2-6	CASSMYSGEANVLTF	TGTGCCAGTAGTATGTACTCAGGGGAGGCCAACGTCCTGACTTTC
TRBD2	-	TRBV2	TRBJ2-5	CASSGLAGVETQYF	TGTGCCAGCAGCGGACTAGCGGGAGTGGAGACCCAGTACTTC
-	many	TRBV29-1	TRBJ2-1	CSVEIPAPTYNEQFF	TGCAGCGTTGAGATCCCCGCTCCGACCTACAATGAGCAGTTCTTC
TRBD1	once	TRBV5-4	TRBJ2-5	CASSGTGNQETQYF	TGTGCCAGCAGCGGGACAGGGAACCAAGAGACCCAGTACTTC
-	-	TRBV19	TRBJ2-2	CASNIYGTGELFF	TGTGCCAGTAACATCTATGGCACCGGGGAGCTGTTTTTT
TRBD2	-	TRBV6-4	TRBJ2-1	CASSDQGGLAGRNEQFF	TGTGCCAGCAGTGACCAAGGGGGACTAGCGGGGCGCAATGAGCAGTTCTTC
-	few	TRBV19	TRBJ1-6	CASSTRGGSPLHF	TGTGCCAGTAGTACACGGGGCGGCTCACCCCTCCACTTT
-	-	TRBV29-1	TRBJ1-1	CSVEGQENTEAFF	TGCAGCGTTGAAGGCCAGGAGAACACTGAAGCTTTCTTT
TRBD2	few	TRBV24-1	TRBJ2-1	CATSDYGLAGSNEQFF	TGTGCCACCAGTGACTATGGACTAGCGGGATCCAATGAGCAGTTCTTC
TRBD1	-	TRBV9	TRBJ2-7	CASSVTGTGGNEQYF	TGTGCCAGCAGCGTAACCGGGACAGGAGGGAACGAGCAGTACTTC
-	once	TRBV10-2	TRBJ2-7	CASGGAYRTYEQYF	TGCGCCAGCGGGGGGGCCTACAGGACCTACGAGCAGTACTTC
-	many	TRBV7-3	TRBJ2-3	CASSLGQGGVTDTQYF	TGTGCCAGCAGCTTGGGGCAGGGTGGGGTCACAGATACGCAGTATTTT
TRBD1	-	TRBV10-3	TRBJ2-6	CAISVGQGRTGANVLTF	TGTGCCATCAGTGTTGGACAGGGTAGGACTGGGGCCAACGTCCTGACTTTC
-	-	TRBV7-3	TRBJ1-6	CASSLSTAVNSPLHF	TGTGCCAGCAGCTTATCCACGGCAGTTAATTCACCCCTCCACTTT
TRBD1	-	TRBV7-3	TRBJ2-3	CASSSGQGVMTDTQYF	TGTGCCAGCAGCTCGGGACAGGGGGTAATGACAGATACGCAGTATTTT
TRBD1	-	TRBV7-9	TRBJ1-1	CASSTGQLEAFF	TGTGCCAGCAGCACGGGACAGCTTGAAGCTTTCTTT
TRBD1	-	TRBV10-1	TRBJ1-5	CASSWDRSNQPQHF	TGCGCCAGCAGTTGGGACAGGAGCAATCAGCCCCAGCATTTT
-	-	TRBV2	TRBJ2-5	CASSELARGETQYF	TGTGCCAGCAGTGAACTTGCTCGCGGAGAGACCCAGTACTTC
-	-	TRBV5-1	TRBJ1-4	CASRAGTRNEKLFF	TGCGCCAGCAGGGCCGGGACACGGAATGAAAAACTGTTTTTT
TRBD2	-	TRBV7-2	TRBJ2-7	CASSAGGVMGEQYF	TGTGCCAGCAGCGCCGGGGGGGTTATGGGCGAGCAGTACTTC
-	many	TRBV5-1	TRBJ2-1	CASSFELHNEQFF	TGCGCCAGCAGCTTCGAGCTCCACAATGAGCAGTTCTTC
-	-	TRBV19	TRBJ2-3	CASSILAGDTQYF	TGTGCCAGTAGTATACTAGCAGGAGATACTCAGTATTTT
-	-	TRBV7-2	TRBJ2-7	CASSLRRESYEQYF	TGTGCCAGCAGCTTAAGGCGGGAATCCTACGAGCAGTACTTC
TRBD2	many	TRBV12-3/TRBV12-4	TRBJ2-7	CASRASSGSYEQYF	TGTGCCAGCCGCGCGTCTAGCGGCTCCTACGAGCAGTACTTC
-	-	TRBV29-1	TRBJ1-2	CSVQSTSNQGGGYTF	TGCAGCGTCCAGTCTACCTCAAACCAAGGAGGGGGCTACACCTTC
-	many	TRBV5-1	TRBJ1-1	CASSLVWGVTEAFF	TGCGCCAGCAGCTTGGTGTGGGGGGTCACTGAAGCTTTCTTT
-	-	TRBV6-1	TRBJ2-2	CASSPSGWNTGELFF	TGTGCCAGCAGTCCGAGCGGTTGGAACACCGGGGAGCTGTTTTTT
-	-	TRBV10-3	TRBJ2-5	CASKGARNEQFAQYF	TGTGCCAGCAAAGGGGCGCGGAATGAGCAGTTTGCCCAGTACTTC
-	-	TRBV12-3/TRBV12-4	TRBJ1-6	CASSLGSGTSPLHF	TGTGCCAGCAGTTTAGGGAGTGGAACCTCACCCCTCCACTTT
-	many	TRBV19	TRBJ2-5	CASSQQGIETQYF	TGTGCCAGTAGTCAACAGGGAATCGAGACCCAGTACTTC
-	many	TRBV6-2/TRBV6-3	TRBJ2-5	CASSYSTISQYF	TGTGCCAGCAGTTACTCGACAATCTCCCAGTACTTC
-	many	TRBV19	TRBJ1-1	CASSFAGVNTEAFF	TGTGCCAGTAGTTTTGCGGGGGTGAACACTGAAGCTTTCTTT
-	many	TRBV7-2	TRBJ1-1	CASSPESYTEAFF	TGTGCCAGCAGTCCGGAAAGCTACACTGAAGCTTTCTTT
-	many	TRBV11-2	TRBJ2-7	CASSLSDSNYEQYF	TGTGCCAGCAGCTTAAGTGACAGCAACTACGAGCAGTACTTC
TRBD2	once	TRBV10-3	TRBJ2-1	CAISIAGGEGEQFF	TGTGCCATCAGCATAGCGGGAGGAGAGGGGGAGCAGTTCTTC
TRBD2	-	TRBV20-1	TRBJ2-7	CSASGGTSGAYEQYF	TGCAGTGCTTCAGGGGGGACTAGCGGGGCCTACGAGCAGTACTTC
-	few	TRBV19	TRBJ1-5	CGSGTGDSNQPQHF	TGTGGCAGCGGGACGGGGGATAGCAATCAGCCCCAGCATTTT
-	many	TRBV12-3/TRBV12-4	TRBJ2-7	CASSPQPPGRYEQYF	TGTGCCAGCAGTCCACAACCCCCGGGGAGGTACGAGCAGTACTTC
TRBD1	few	TRBV6-1	TRBJ1-1	CASSARLTGVSAEAFF	TGTGCCAGCAGTGCGCGGCTAACAGGGGTTAGCGCTGAAGCTTTCTTT